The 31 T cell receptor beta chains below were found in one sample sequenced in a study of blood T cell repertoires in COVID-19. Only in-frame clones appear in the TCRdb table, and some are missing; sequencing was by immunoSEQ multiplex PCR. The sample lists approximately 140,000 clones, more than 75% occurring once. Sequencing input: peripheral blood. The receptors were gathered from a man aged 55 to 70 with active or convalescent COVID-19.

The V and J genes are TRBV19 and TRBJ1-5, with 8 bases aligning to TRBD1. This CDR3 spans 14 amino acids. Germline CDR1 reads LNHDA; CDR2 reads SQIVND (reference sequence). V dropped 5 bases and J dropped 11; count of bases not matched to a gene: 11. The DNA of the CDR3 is TGTGCCAGTAGTCCCCGGGACAGGTTCAGAGCCCAGCATTTT. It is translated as CASSPRDRFRAQHF.

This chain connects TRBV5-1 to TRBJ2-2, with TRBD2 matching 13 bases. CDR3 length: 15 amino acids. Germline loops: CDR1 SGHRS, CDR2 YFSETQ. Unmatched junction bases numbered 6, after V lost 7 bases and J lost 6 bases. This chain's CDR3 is CASSRTSGSAGELFF. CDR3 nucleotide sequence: TGCGCCAGCTCACGGACTAGCGGGAGCGCCGGGGAGCTGTTTTTT.

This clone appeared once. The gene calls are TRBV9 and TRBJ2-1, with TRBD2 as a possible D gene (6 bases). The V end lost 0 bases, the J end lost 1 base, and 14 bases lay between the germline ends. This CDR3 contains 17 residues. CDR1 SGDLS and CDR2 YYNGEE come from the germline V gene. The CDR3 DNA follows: TGTGCCAGCAGCGTAGGCGTAGCGGTCCCTTCCTACAATGAGCAGTTCTTC. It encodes CASSVGVAVPSYNEQFF.

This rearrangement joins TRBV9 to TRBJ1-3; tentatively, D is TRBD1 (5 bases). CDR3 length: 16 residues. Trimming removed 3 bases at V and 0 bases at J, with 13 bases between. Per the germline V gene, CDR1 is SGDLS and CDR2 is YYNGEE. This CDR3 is CASSAVGGASGNTIYF. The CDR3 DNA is TGTGCCAGCAGCGCAGTTGGTGGGGCCTCTGGAAACACCATATATTTT.

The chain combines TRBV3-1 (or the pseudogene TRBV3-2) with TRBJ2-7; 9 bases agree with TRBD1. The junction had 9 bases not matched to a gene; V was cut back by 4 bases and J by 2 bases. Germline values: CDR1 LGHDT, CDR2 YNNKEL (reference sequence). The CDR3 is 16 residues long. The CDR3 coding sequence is TGTGCCAGCAGCCCACCGCCGGGACAGGGAACCTACGAGCAGTACTTC. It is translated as CASSPPPGQGTYEQYF.

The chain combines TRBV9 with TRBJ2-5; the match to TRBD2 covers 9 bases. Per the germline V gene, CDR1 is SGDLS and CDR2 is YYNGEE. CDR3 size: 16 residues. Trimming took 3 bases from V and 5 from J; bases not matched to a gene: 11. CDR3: CASSASGGRRWETQYF. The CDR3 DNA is TGTGCCAGCAGCGCGAGCGGGGGGCGGCGTTGGGAGACCCAGTACTTC.

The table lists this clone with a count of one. The CDR3 bases are TGTGCCAGCGGTTATGAGGGACAGGGAGTATCGAACACTGAAGCTTTCTTT. It yields the protein CASGYEGQGVSNTEAFF. This chain uses TRBV5-8 with TRBJ1-1; 9 nucleotides line up with TRBD1. J lost 1 base, V lost 7 bases, and 14 bases had no gene match. Looked up from germline, CDR1 is SGHTS and CDR2 is YDEGEE. CDR3 length: 17 residues.

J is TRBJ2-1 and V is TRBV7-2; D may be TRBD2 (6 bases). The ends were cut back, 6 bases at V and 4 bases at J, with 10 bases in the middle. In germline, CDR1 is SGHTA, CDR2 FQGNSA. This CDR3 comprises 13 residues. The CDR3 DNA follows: TGTGCCAGCAGTCGGGACTTTTACAATGAGCAGTTCTTC. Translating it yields CASSRDFYNEQFF.

The CDR3 sequence: CASSSRTSGRDNEQFF. CDR3 coding DNA: TGTGCCAGCAGCTCCCGGACTAGCGGGAGAGACAATGAGCAGTTCTTC. The genes are TRBV7-3 and TRBJ2-1, with 13 bases aligning to TRBD2. The V segment lost 4 bases and the J segment 5 bases; nucleotides outside the gene matches: 5. CDR3 length equals 16 residues. The germline gives CDR1 SGHTA, CDR2 FQGTGA.

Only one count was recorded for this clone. Written as DNA, the CDR3 is TGTGCCAGCTCACCACAAACAAGCACAGATACGCAGTATTTT. Translating gives CASSPQTSTDTQYF. This chain joins TRBV18 and TRBJ2-3; no reliable D call. The V end was cut by 1 base, the J end by 0 bases, with 5 bases between. The CDR3 length is 14 residues. CDR1 is KGHSH and CDR2 is LQKENI in the germline V gene.

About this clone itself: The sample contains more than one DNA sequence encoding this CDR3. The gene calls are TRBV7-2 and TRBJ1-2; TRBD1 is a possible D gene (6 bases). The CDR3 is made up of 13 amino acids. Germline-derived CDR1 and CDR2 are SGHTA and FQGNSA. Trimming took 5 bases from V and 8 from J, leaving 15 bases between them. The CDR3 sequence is CASSLGGAGGYTF. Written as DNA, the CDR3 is TGTGCCAGCAGCCTGGGGGGGGCGGGGGGCTACACCTTC.

The CDR3 is CASSQVGVWLAGGSSYNEQFF. For the CDR3, the DNA is TGTGCCAGCAGCCAAGTTGGCGTTTGGCTAGCGGGAGGAAGCTCCTACAATGAGCAGTTCTTC. The rearrangement joins TRBV3-1 (or the pseudogene TRBV3-2) to TRBJ2-1, with 11 bases aligning to TRBD2. CDR1 and CDR2 (germline): LGHDT, YNNKEL (reference sequence). The J segment lost 0 bases and the V segment lost 1 base, leaving 14 bases of the junction unmatched. The CDR3 is 21 residues long.

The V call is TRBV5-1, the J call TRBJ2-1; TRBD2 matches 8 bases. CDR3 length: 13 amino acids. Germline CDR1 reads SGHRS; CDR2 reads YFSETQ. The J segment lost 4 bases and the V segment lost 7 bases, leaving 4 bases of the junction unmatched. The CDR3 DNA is TGCGCCAGCGGGGGACTAGAGTACAATGAGCAGTTCTTC. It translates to CASGGLEYNEQFF.

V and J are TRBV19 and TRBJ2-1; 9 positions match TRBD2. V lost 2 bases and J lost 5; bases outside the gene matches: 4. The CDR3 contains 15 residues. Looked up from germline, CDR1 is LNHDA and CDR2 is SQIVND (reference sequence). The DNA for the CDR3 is TGTGCCAGTAGTATACTTGCGGGAGGGGACAATGAGCAGTTCTTC. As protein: CASSILAGGDNEQFF.

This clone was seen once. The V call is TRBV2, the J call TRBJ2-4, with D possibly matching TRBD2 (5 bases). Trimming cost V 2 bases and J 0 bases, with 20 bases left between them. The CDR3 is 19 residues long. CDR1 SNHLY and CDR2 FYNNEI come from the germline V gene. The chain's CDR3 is CASSERGSLLVIAKNIQYF. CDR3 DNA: TGTGCCAGCAGTGAAAGAGGGTCCCTATTAGTTATAGCCAAAAACATTCAGTACTTC.

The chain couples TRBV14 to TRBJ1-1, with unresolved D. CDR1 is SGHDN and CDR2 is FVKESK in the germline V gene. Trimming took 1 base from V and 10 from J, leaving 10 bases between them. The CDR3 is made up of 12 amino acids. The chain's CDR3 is CASSQAEYSAFF. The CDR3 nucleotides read TGTGCCAGCAGCCAAGCGGAGTATTCAGCTTTCTTT.

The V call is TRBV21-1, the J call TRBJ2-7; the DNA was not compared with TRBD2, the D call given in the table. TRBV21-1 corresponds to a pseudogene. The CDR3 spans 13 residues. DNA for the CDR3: TGTGCCAGCAGCAAGCCCGGGGGTAGTGAGCAGTACTTC. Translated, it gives CASSKPGGSEQYF.

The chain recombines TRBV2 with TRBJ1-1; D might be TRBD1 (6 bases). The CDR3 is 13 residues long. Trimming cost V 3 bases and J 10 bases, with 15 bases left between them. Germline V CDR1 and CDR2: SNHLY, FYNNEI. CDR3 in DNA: TGTGCCAGCAGTGACAGGGGCAATTTTGGAGCTTTCTTT. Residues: CASSDRGNFGAFF. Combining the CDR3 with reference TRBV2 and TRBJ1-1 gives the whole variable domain EPEVTQTPSHQVTQMGQEVILRCVPISNHLYFYWYRQILGQKVEFLVSFYNNEISEKSEIFDDQFSVERPDGSNFTLKIRSTKLEDSAMYFCASSDRGNFGAFFGQGTRLTVV.

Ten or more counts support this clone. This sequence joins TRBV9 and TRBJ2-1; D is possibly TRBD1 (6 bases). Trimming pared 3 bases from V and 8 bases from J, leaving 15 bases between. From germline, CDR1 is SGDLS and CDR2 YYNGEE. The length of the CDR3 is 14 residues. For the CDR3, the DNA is TGTGCCAGCAGCGGACAGGATACGGTGGATGAGCAGTTCTTC. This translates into CASSGQDTVDEQFF.

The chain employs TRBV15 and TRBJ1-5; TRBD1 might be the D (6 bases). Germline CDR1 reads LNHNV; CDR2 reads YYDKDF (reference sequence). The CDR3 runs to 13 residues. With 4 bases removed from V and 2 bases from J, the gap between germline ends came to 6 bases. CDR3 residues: CATSNRGNQPQHF. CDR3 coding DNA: TGTGCCACCAGCAACAGGGGCAATCAGCCCCAGCATTTT.

DNA for the CDR3: TGTGCCAGCGGACTAGCGGTCTACGAGCAGTACTTC. This gives the protein CASGLAVYEQYF. The rearrangement joins TRBV2 to TRBJ2-7; 10 bases line up with TRBD2. CDR3 length equals 12 residues. Germline loops: CDR1 SNHLY, CDR2 FYNNEI. V gave up 8 bases and J gave up 3 bases; unmatched junction bases: 1.

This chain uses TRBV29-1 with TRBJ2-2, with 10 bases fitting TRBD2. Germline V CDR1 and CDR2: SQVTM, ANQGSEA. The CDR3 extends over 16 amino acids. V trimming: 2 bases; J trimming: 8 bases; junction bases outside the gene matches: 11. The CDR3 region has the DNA TGCAGCGTTGAAAAGGGGTCTAGCGGGAGTCCTGGGGAGCTGTTTTTT. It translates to CSVEKGSSGSPGELFF.

The CDR3 DNA sequence: TGTGCCAGCAGTCGCACAGGGAGATCCAACTATGGCTACACCTTC. It is translated as CASSRTGRSNYGYTF. J is TRBJ1-2 and V is TRBV6-2 or TRBV6-3; D is possibly TRBD1 (6 bases). CDR3 length: 15 amino acids. From germline, CDR1 is MNHEY and CDR2 SVGEGT. V dropped 5 bases and J dropped 2 bases, with 15 bases sitting between them.

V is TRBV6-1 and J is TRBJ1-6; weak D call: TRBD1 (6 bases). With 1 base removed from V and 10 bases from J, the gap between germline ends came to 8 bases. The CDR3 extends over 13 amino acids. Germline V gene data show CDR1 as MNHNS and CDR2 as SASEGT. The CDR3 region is CASSEEGDSPLHF. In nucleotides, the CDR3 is TGTGCCAGCAGTGAAGAGGGGGACTCACCCCTCCACTTT.

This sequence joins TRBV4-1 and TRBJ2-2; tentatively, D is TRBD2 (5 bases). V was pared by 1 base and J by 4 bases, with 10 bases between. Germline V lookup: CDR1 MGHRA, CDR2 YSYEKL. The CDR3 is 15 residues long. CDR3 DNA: TGCGCCAGCAGCCAAGGACTACGTGGCACCGGGGAGCTGTTTTTT. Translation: CASSQGLRGTGELFF.

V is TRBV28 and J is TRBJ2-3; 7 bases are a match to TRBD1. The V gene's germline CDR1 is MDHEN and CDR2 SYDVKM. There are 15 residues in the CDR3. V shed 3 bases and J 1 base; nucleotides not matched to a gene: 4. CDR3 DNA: TGTGCCAGCAGTTTGACAGGGTTTGGCACAGATACGCAGTATTTT. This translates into CASSLTGFGTDTQYF.

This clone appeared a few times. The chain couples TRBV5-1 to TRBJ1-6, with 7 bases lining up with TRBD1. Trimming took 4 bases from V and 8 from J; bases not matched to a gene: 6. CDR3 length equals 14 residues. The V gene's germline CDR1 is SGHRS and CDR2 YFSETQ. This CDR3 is CASSPQGSHSPLHF. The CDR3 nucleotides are TGCGCCAGCAGCCCACAGGGGTCCCATTCACCCCTCCACTTT.

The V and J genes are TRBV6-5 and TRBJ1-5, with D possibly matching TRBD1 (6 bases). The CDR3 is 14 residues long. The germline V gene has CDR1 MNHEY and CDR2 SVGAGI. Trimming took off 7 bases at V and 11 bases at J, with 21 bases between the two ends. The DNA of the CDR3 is TGTGCCAGCATATCGGACAGCTCCTATGGAGCCCAGCATTTT. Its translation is CASISDSSYGAQHF.

Here the CDR3 reads CASSPDRGSYNEQFF. The CDR3 bases are TGCGCCAGCAGCCCTGACAGGGGGTCATACAATGAGCAGTTCTTC. The chain joins TRBV5-1 to TRBJ2-1; 9 positions agree with TRBD1. From germline, CDR1 is SGHRS and CDR2 YFSETQ. The CDR3 has 15 amino acids. Trimming at V came to 4 bases and at J to 4 bases, leaving 6 bases not matched to a gene.

In DNA, the CDR3 is TGTGCCAGCAGTTACCATACCGGGACAGGCTCTGGGGCCAACGTCCTGACTTTC. It is translated as CASSYHTGTGSGANVLTF. The chain recombines TRBV6-2 or TRBV6-3 with TRBJ2-6, with TRBD1 matching over 8 bases. V trimming: 2 bases; J trimming: 0 bases; junction bases outside the gene matches: 6. The germline CDR1 and CDR2 sequences are MNHEY and SVGEGT. The CDR3 consists of 18 residues.

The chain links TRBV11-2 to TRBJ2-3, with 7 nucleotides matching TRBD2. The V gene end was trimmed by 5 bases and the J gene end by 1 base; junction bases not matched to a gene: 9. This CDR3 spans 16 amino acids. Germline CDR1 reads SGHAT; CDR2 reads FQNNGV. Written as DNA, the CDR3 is TGTGCCAGCAGCCCAGGGTCGGGGGGAGGCACAGATACGCAGTATTTT. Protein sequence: CASSPGSGGGTDTQYF.